This note documents a single T cell receptor (beta chain) sequence. Its antigen remains unidentified. This entry is derived from a study of cytomegalovirus exposure and HLA in healthy donors. Findings and limits, study-wide: In a later analysis, TCR beta V- and J-gene trimming was associated with a missense DCLRE1C variant.

Germline loops: CDR1 MNHEY, CDR2 SVGAGI. This CDR3 contains 12 residues. Between the trimmed V and J ends, which lost 4 bases and 6 bases, there was a span of 6 bases. PCR was performed using 60 Vbeta and 13 Jbeta primers. Profiled with immunoSEQ multiplex PCR; TCRdb holds only in-frame clones, not every one. This sample's clone table lists 100,000 to 150,000 clones. The source of this sequence is a man aged 18-30 years in good health and CMV-seronegative. The chain combines TRBV6-5 with TRBJ2-2; unclear D gene. Sequences were obtained from PBMCs. The CDR3 spells CASSWPSGELFF. CDR3 DNA: TGTGCCAGCAGTTGGCCGTCCGGGGAGCTGTTTTTT.